Shown below are 32 T cell receptor beta chains from a single sample sequenced in a study of blood T cell repertoires in COVID-19. The repertoire was sequenced with immunoSEQ multiplex PCR; TCRdb's copy has only in-frame clones and lacks some. Here the sample spans 80,000 to 100,000 clones, approximately 81% being singletons. The sample consisted of peripheral blood. These TCRs come from a man in his fifties or sixties with acute or convalescent COVID-19.

The gene calls are TRBV6-5 and TRBJ2-7; D possibly corresponds to TRBD1 (5 bases). Looked up from germline, CDR1 is MNHEY and CDR2 is SVGAGI. V was trimmed by 9 bases and J by 1 base, leaving 10 bases between them. This CDR3 has 12 amino acids. In DNA, the CDR3 is TGTGCCAGTTACTCAGGGTCCTACGAGCAGTACTTC. This translates into CASYSGSYEQYF.

The chain couples TRBV11-2 to TRBJ2-2, with 12 bases aligning to TRBD2. CDR1 and CDR2 (germline): SGHAT, FQNNGV. The ends lost 4 bases at V and 6 bases at J; junction bases unmatched: 9. The CDR3 contains 17 residues. Here the CDR3 reads CASSSGLAGRGAGELFF. The CDR3 DNA sequence: TGTGCCAGCAGCTCCGGACTAGCGGGGAGGGGCGCCGGGGAGCTGTTTTTT.

This chain links TRBV29-1 with TRBJ1-2; D might be TRBD1 (6 bases). Germline CDR1 reads SQVTM; CDR2 reads ANQGSEA. The V gene lost 8 bases and the J gene lost 7 bases, with 20 bases spanning the gap. This CDR3 has 13 residues. The CDR3 protein is CSSTITGSSGYTF. CDR3 sequence (DNA): TGCAGCTCCACCATTACAGGGTCATCTGGCTACACCTTC.

The V and J genes are TRBV19 and TRBJ2-1; 8 bases are shared with TRBD1. With V trimmed by 7 bases and J by 6 bases, 8 bases remained unmatched. The length of the CDR3 is 14 residues. Looked up from germline, CDR1 is LNHDA and CDR2 is SQIVND (reference sequence). CDR3 residues: CASTRQGRSNEQFF. Here the CDR3 DNA reads TGTGCCAGTACACGACAGGGGAGATCCAATGAGCAGTTCTTC.

The chain carries TRBV6-6 and TRBJ2-5; tentatively, D is TRBD2 (7 bases). The germline V gene has CDR1 MNHNY and CDR2 SVGAGI (reference sequence). Between the trimmed V and J ends, which lost 6 bases and 4 bases, there was a span of 18 bases. The CDR3 sequence is 15 residues long. CDR3 in DNA: TGTGCCAGCAGGAAGAGAGGGGGGGCCGGAGAGACCCAGTACTTC. It is translated as CASRKRGGAGETQYF.

This clone has only a few counts. The chain employs TRBV9 and TRBJ2-1; perhaps TRBD1 as D (6 bases). V lost 4 bases to trimming and J lost 4 bases, with 15 bases between them. This CDR3 spans 15 amino acids. Germline V gives CDR1 SGDLS, CDR2 YYNGEE. CDR3 amino acids: CASSQLQGRYNEQFF. The CDR3 DNA sequence: TGTGCCAGCAGCCAATTACAGGGTCGGTACAATGAGCAGTTCTTC. Full variable domain (rest looked up from reference TRBV9 and TRBJ2-1): DSGVTQTPKHLITATGQRVTLRCSPRSGDLSVYWYQQSLDQGLQFLIQYYNGEERAKGNILERFSAQQFPDLHSELNLSSLELGDSALYFCASSQLQGRYNEQFFGPGTRLTVL.

The CDR3 DNA follows: TGTGCCAGCAGGTTGGACAGCAGCTCTGGAAACACCATATATTTT. Amino acids: CASRLDSSSGNTIYF. This sequence joins TRBV7-2 and TRBJ1-3; possible D gene TRBD1, 6 bases. V was clipped by 6 bases and J by 0 bases, with 12 bases between them. Per germline, CDR1 SGHTA and CDR2 FQGNSA. The CDR3 consists of 15 residues.

This chain joins TRBV19 and TRBJ2-3, with 7 bases that match TRBD1. V lost 5 bases and J lost 0; bases outside the gene matches: 11. The CDR3 consists of 17 residues. Germline CDR1 is LNHDA and CDR2 is SQIVND (reference sequence). The CDR3 sequence: CASSAYRGTTSTDTQYF. Here the CDR3 DNA reads TGTGCCAGTAGTGCCTACAGGGGCACCACGAGCACAGATACGCAGTATTTT.

The sample holds one count of this clone. The CDR3 DNA is TGCGCCAGCAGCCAAGATCTCCAGGGGAGCTCTGGAAACACCATATATTTT. Translated, it gives CASSQDLQGSSGNTIYF. V and J are TRBV4-3 and TRBJ1-3; tentatively, D is TRBD1 (6 bases). Germline CDR1 and CDR2: LGHNA and YSLEER. The CDR3 has 17 residues. V was trimmed by 0 bases and J by 0 bases, leaving 12 bases between them.

J is TRBJ2-3 and V is TRBV28; TRBD2 aligns across 10 bases. V gave up 5 bases and J gave up 0 bases; unmatched junction bases: 20. CDR3 length: 21 amino acids. CDR1 and CDR2 from the germline V gene are MDHEN and SYDVKM. The CDR3 region is CASSPPRGGLAELASTDTQYF. CDR3 bases: TGTGCCAGCAGTCCGCCCCGTGGTGGACTAGCGGAGTTAGCTAGCACAGATACGCAGTATTTT.

The chain couples TRBV19 to TRBJ1-5, with 7 bases fitting TRBD1. V lost 8 bases to trimming and J lost 6 bases; unmatched junction nucleotides: 13. This CDR3 is 15 amino acids long. Germline loops: CDR1 LNHDA, CDR2 SQIVND (reference sequence). The CDR3 spells CASGETGTRSQPQHF. For the CDR3, the DNA is TGTGCCAGTGGCGAGACAGGGACGCGTTCTCAGCCCCAGCATTTT.

V is TRBV28 and J is TRBJ2-7; D perhaps matches TRBD2 (6 bases). Trimming left V 2 bases short and J 3 bases short, with 8 bases between. Germline V CDR1 and CDR2: MDHEN, SYDVKM. This CDR3 has 13 residues. The CDR3 loop is CASSLGRDYEQYF. DNA for the CDR3: TGTGCCAGCAGTTTAGGGCGGGACTACGAGCAGTACTTC.

The rearrangement joins TRBV6-5 to TRBJ1-4; 8 bases map to TRBD1. With 6 bases clipped from V and 7 bases from J, the junction kept 10 bases outside the gene matches. The germline V gene encodes CDR1 MNHEY and CDR2 SVGAGI. The CDR3 is made up of 15 amino acids. The CDR3 protein is CASRHQGAKSEKLFF. CDR3 sequence (DNA): TGTGCCAGCAGACATCAGGGGGCTAAGAGTGAAAAACTGTTTTTT.

The rearrangement links TRBV28 to TRBJ1-3; maybe TRBD1 (6 bases). The germline gives CDR1 MDHEN, CDR2 SYDVKM. This CDR3 is built from 15 residues. The germline V and J ends were trimmed by 3 bases and 8 bases, with 17 bases remaining between them. The CDR3 nucleotides read TGTGCCAGCAGTTTTTGGGGGGGCTCGGGCTACACCATATATTTT. Translated: CASSFWGGSGYTIYF.

The V gene is TRBV12-3 or TRBV12-4, the J gene TRBJ2-1, with 7 bases matching TRBD1. The CDR3 loop spans 12 amino acids. V gave up 6 bases and J gave up 9 bases; unmatched junction bases: 5. The CDR3 sequence is CASSPDRSEQFF. Written as DNA, the CDR3 is TGTGCCAGCAGCCCGGACAGGAGTGAGCAGTTCTTC.

This clone is a singleton in its sample. The chain couples TRBV15 to TRBJ2-3; 7 bases are a match to TRBD1. V lost 1 base, J lost 2 bases, and 6 bases stayed unmatched. This CDR3 is built from 16 residues. Germline CDR1 is LNHNV and CDR2 is YYDKDF (reference sequence). This CDR3 reads CATSRGDRVSTDTQYF. DNA of the CDR3: TGTGCCACCAGCAGAGGTGACAGGGTTTCCACAGATACGCAGTATTTT.

The chain recombines TRBV7-9 with TRBJ1-3; D not certain. CDR1 SEHNR and CDR2 FQNEAQ come from the germline V gene (reference sequence). CDR3 length: 15 residues. V lost 1 base and J lost 1, with 8 bases in between. In nucleotides, the CDR3 is TGTGCCAGCAGCTTAGTCGGTCTATCTGGAAACACCATATATTTT. It translates to CASSLVGLSGNTIYF.

The gene calls are TRBV18 and TRBJ2-3; D is undetermined. CDR1 KGHSH and CDR2 LQKENI come from the germline V gene. The CDR3 loop spans 13 amino acids. The V and J ends lost 4 bases and 0 bases respectively, with 5 bases between them. This CDR3 reads CASSLGSTDTQYF. The CDR3 DNA reads as TGTGCCAGCTCACTGGGCAGCACAGATACGCAGTATTTT.

The CDR3 sequence is CASTTHFSAEAYNEQFF. The CDR3 bases are TGTGCCAGCACCACCCACTTCTCAGCGGAGGCCTACAATGAGCAGTTCTTC. This rearrangement joins TRBV28 to TRBJ2-1; possible D gene TRBD2, 5 bases. The V and J ends lost 7 bases and 2 bases respectively, with 21 bases between them. Germline V gene data show CDR1 as MDHEN and CDR2 as SYDVKM. CDR3 size: 17 residues.

This clone was detected a few times. The chain uses TRBV5-1 and TRBJ2-1; TRBD1 matches 7 bases. CDR3 size: 14 residues. Germline V gene sequence: CDR1 SGHRS, CDR2 YFSETQ. Trimming cost V 4 bases and J 8 bases; bases outside gene matches: 9. The CDR3 coding sequence is TGCGCCAGCAGCATATACAGGGGTTTCGATGAGCAGTTCTTC. It yields the protein CASSIYRGFDEQFF.

The chain joins TRBV7-2 to TRBJ1-2, with 9 bases identical to TRBD1. This CDR3 comprises 17 residues. Germline CDR1 SGHTA, CDR2 FQGNSA. V was pared by 1 base and J by 6 bases, with 12 bases of the junction left unmatched. CDR3 residues: CASSLGGFGQGLDGYTF. In nucleotides, the CDR3 is TGTGCCAGCAGCTTAGGGGGCTTCGGACAGGGGCTCGATGGCTACACCTTC.

CDR3 loop: CASSQALLAGGQETQYF. The CDR3, as DNA: TGCGCCAGCAGCCAGGCCTTGCTAGCGGGGGGCCAAGAGACCCAGTACTTC. V usage is TRBV4-1 and J usage is TRBJ2-5, with 11 bases matching TRBD2. The J segment lost 1 base and the V segment lost 3 bases, leaving 7 bases of the junction unmatched. From germline, CDR1 is MGHRA and CDR2 YSYEKL. CDR3 length: 17 amino acids.

J is TRBJ1-1 and V is TRBV7-2; D possibly corresponds to TRBD1 (5 bases). The CDR3 runs to 15 residues. The germline CDR1 and CDR2 sequences are SGHTA and FQGNSA. Trimming cost V 2 bases and J 6 bases, with 16 bases left between them. CDR3 amino acids: CASSLTTAGLAEAFF. The CDR3 DNA is TGTGCCAGCAGCTTAACGACCGCAGGGTTGGCTGAAGCTTTCTTT.

J is TRBJ2-3 and V is TRBV5-1, with 8 bases aligning to TRBD2. V lost 3 bases, J lost 1 base, and 4 bases stayed unmatched. CDR3 length: 15 amino acids. Germline CDR1 is SGHRS and CDR2 is YFSETQ. CDR3 region: CASSYGSGGTDTQYF. CDR3 sequence (DNA): TGCGCCAGCAGCTACGGTAGCGGGGGCACAGATACGCAGTATTTT.

The rearrangement links TRBV6-2 or TRBV6-3 to TRBJ1-3; 8 nucleotides align to TRBD1. CDR1 is MNHEY and CDR2 is SVGEGT in the germline V gene. V trimming: 0 bases; J trimming: 0 bases; junction bases outside the gene matches: 4. There are 17 residues in the CDR3. The CDR3 DNA reads as TGTGCCAGCAGTTACTCGACAGGGGTCGCCTCTGGAAACACCATATATTTT. Translation: CASSYSTGVASGNTIYF.

The rearrangement joins TRBV18 to TRBJ1-4; D is unclear. The germline V and J ends were trimmed by 2 bases and 0 bases, with 13 bases remaining between them. From germline, CDR1 is KGHSH and CDR2 LQKENI. The CDR3 has 17 residues. The CDR3, as DNA: TGTGCCAGCTCACCATGGAGGCAGGTTGCAACTAATGAAAAACTGTTTTTT. Translated, it gives CASSPWRQVATNEKLFF.

The genes are TRBV18 and TRBJ2-5; 11 positions agree with TRBD2. Trimming at V came to 1 base and at J to 0 bases, leaving 1 base not matched to a gene. The germline V gene has CDR1 KGHSH and CDR2 LQKENI. The CDR3 is 16 amino acids. The CDR3 loop is CASSPRTSGYQETQYF. The CDR3 nucleotides are TGTGCCAGCTCACCACGGACTAGCGGGTACCAAGAGACCCAGTACTTC.

The rearrangement uses TRBV19 and TRBJ1-2, with 7 bases that match TRBD1. The CDR3 spans 18 residues. Per the germline V gene, CDR1 is LNHDA and CDR2 is SQIVND (reference sequence). The V and J ends lost 1 base and 4 bases, in that order; junction bases with no gene match: 15. CDR3 amino acids: CASSIAHRSRDSIYGYTF. CDR3 sequence (DNA): TGTGCCAGTAGTATAGCTCATAGATCTAGGGACAGCATCTATGGCTACACCTTC.

The chain employs TRBV6-5 and TRBJ1-6, with D possibly being TRBD1 (6 bases). The CDR3 covers 14 residues. V gave up 7 bases and J gave up 10 bases, with 17 bases separating them. CDR1 and CDR2 from the germline V gene are MNHEY and SVGAGI. Here the CDR3 DNA reads TGTGCCAGCACCTGGGGAGGGGGAGGCTCACCCCTCCACTTT. The encoded protein is CASTWGGGGSPLHF.

The chain couples TRBV7-3 to TRBJ2-1; D unresolved. There are 14 residues in the CDR3. The germline CDR1 and CDR2 sequences are SGHTA and FQGTGA. Between the trimmed V and J ends, which lost 4 bases and 9 bases, there was a span of 16 bases. CDR3 bases: TGTGCCAGCAGCTCCTTGGGCGCCGTCGGTGAGCAGTTCTTC. Its protein is CASSSLGAVGEQFF.

V gene TRBV5-1 combines with J gene TRBJ2-1, with unresolved D. CDR1 is SGHRS, CDR2 YFSETQ, per germline. The length of the CDR3 is 15 residues. Trimming stripped 0 bases from V and 1 base from J, with 8 bases between. This CDR3 is CASSLDGVSYNEQFF. CDR3 nucleotide sequence: TGCGCCAGCAGCTTGGACGGAGTGTCCTACAATGAGCAGTTCTTC.

This chain connects TRBV12-5 to TRBJ2-7; TRBD1 agrees at 8 bases. Per germline, CDR1 LGHNT and CDR2 FRNRAP. J lost 3 bases, V lost 0 bases, and 16 bases had no gene match. The CDR3 runs 19 residues. The CDR3 reads CASGLVPAAGQGALYEQYF. CDR3 nucleotide sequence: TGTGCTAGTGGTTTGGTTCCGGCGGCTGGGCAGGGGGCACTCTACGAGCAGTACTTC.